This entry features one TCR beta chain sequence. Its antigen is not known. This sample was taken from a study of cytomegalovirus exposure and HLA in healthy donors. On the study more broadly: Earlier sequencing of some 190 million T cells yielded approximately 120 million unique TCR beta sequences.

Overall study findings and caveats: A further, later analysis showed that HLA-associated TCR beta chains (compared with equally common others) were more clonally expanded. The authors reported that TCR beta sequences could predict HLA-A and HLA-B alleles. These predictions were accurate for most subjects in the first cohort. Rates of TCR association differed by HLA locus in a later analysis, with DRB1 highest and HLA-C lowest.

The PCR was carried out with 60 Vbeta primers and 13 Jbeta primers. The method was immunoSEQ multiplex PCR; TCRdb's version includes in-frame clones alone and lacks a portion of them. Of 140,000 to 150,000 clones detected, approximately 80% appear once; the ten largest clones hold 3% to 4.5%. The CDR3 has 15 amino acids. Trimming pared 6 bases from V and 0 bases from J, leaving 12 bases between. Germline CDR1 reads MNHGY; CDR2 reads SVAAGI. Input material: PBMCs. The receptor's source is a male donor in good health and CMV-seronegative. The genes are TRBV6-9 and TRBJ1-5, with D possibly matching TRBD1 (6 bases). The CDR3 nucleotides are TGTGCCAGCAGAACAAACAGGGATAGCAATCAGCCCCAGCATTTT. It encodes CASRTNRDSNQPQHF.